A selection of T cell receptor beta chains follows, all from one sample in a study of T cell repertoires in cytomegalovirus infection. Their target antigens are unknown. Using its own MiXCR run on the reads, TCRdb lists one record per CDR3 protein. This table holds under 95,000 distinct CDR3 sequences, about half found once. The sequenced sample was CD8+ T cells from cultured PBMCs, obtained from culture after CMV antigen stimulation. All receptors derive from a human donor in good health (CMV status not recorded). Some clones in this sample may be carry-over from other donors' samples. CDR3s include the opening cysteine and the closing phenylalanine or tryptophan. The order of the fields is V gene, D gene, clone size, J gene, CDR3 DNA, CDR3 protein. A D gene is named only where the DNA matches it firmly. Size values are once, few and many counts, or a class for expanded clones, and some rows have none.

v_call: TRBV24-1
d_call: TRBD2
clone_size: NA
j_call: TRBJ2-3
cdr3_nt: TGTGCCACCAGTGATTTGCCCCGGACTAGCGGGAGGGACGCAGATACGCAGTATTTT
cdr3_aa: CATSDLPRTSGRDADTQYF

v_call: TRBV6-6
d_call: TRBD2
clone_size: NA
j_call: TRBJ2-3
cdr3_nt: TGTGCCAGCACCTTAGCGGGAGGGCCTTCAGATACGCAGTATTTT
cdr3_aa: CASTLAGGPSDTQYF

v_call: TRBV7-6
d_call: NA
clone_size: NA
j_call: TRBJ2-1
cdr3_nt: TGTGCCAGCAGCAAGACGGCTATCGGCTCATACAATGAGCAGTTCTTC
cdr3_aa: CASSKTAIGSYNEQFF

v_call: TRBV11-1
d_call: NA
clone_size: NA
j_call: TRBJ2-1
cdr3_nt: TGTGCCAGCAGCTTAGCGCGCGGTATTGGAGATGAGCAGTTCTTC
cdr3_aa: CASSLARGIGDEQFF

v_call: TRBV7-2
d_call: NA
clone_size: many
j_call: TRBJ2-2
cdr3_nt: TGTGCCAGCAGCTTAGTTGGGACGCCGAACACCGGGGAGCTGTTTTTT
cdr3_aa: CASSLVGTPNTGELFF

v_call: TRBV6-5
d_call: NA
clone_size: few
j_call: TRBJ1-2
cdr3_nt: TGTGCCAGCAGTTACCGCGGAACCTATGGCTACACCTTC
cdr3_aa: CASSYRGTYGYTF

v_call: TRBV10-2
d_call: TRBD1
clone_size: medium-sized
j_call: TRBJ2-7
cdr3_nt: TGCGCCAGCAGTGAGTCAGGGGGGACAGGGACCTACGAGCAGTACTTC
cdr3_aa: CASSESGGTGTYEQYF

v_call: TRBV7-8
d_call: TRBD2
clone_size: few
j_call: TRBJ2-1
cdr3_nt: TGTGCCAGCAGCTTTTGGGGGGGACTAGCGGGAGACATGTCCTACAATGAGCAGTTCTTC
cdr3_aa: CASSFWGGLAGDMSYNEQFF

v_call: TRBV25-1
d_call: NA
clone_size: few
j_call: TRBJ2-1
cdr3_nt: TGTGCCAGCGGCTTCGGGACTTGGAATGAGCAGTTCTTC
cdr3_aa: CASGFGTWNEQFF

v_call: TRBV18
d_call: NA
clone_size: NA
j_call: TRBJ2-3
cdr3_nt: TGTGCCAGCTCACCGGGGGACACTAGCACAGATACGCAGTATTTT
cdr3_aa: CASSPGDTSTDTQYF

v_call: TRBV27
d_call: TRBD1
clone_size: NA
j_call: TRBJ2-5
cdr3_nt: TGTGCCAGCAGTTACCGGGACAGGGCTCAAGAGAGCCAGTACTTC
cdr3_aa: CASSYRDRAQESQYF

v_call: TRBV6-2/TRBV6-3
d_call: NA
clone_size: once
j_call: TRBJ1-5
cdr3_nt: TGTGCCAGCAGTTACTCAGCCCGCAATCAGCCCCAGCATTTT
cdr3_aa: CASSYSARNQPQHF

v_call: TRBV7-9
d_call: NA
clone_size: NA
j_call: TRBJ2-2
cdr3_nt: TGTGCCAGCAGCCCCCCGCCCTTTTTTTCTGACACCGGGGAGCTGTTTTTT
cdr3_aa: CASSPPPFFSDTGELFF

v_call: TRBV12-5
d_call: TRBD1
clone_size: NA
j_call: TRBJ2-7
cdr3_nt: TGTGCTAGTGTCCCGACAGGGGAGGACGAGCAGTACTTC
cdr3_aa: CASVPTGEDEQYF

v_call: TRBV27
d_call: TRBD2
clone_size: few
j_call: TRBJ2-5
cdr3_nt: TGTGCCAGCAGTATTAGGACTAGCGGGCGGGAGACCCAGTACTTC
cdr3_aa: CASSIRTSGRETQYF

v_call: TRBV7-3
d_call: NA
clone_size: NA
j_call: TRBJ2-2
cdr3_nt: TGTGCCAGCAGCTTAATGTGTAACACCGGGGAGCTGTTTTTT
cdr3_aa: CASSLMCNTGELFF

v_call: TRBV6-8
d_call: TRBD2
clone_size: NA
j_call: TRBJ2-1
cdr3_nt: TGTGCCAGCAGTTACTCACTAGCGGGAGGGACGAGCTCCTACAATGAGCAGTTCTTC
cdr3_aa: CASSYSLAGGTSSYNEQFF

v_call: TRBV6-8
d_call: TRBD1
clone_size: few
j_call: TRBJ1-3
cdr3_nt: TGTGCCAGCAGTTACTCTAGGACGCGGGGACAGGGGGAAAGGAACACCATATATTTT
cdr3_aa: CASSYSRTRGQGERNTIYF

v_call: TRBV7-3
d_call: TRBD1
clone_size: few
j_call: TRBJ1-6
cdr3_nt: TGTGCCAGCAGCTCGGGACAGGATGGTTCACCCCTCCACTTT
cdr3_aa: CASSSGQDGSPLHF

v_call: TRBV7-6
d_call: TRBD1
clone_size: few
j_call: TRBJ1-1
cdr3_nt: TGTGCCAGCAGCTTAGCGGTGACAGGGGGTAGTGGAGCTTTCTTT
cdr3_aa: CASSLAVTGGSGAFF

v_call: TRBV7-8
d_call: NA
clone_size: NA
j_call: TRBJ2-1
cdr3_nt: TGTGCCAGCACCTTAGAGCAGGCCAATGAGCAGTTCTTC
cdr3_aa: CASTLEQANEQFF

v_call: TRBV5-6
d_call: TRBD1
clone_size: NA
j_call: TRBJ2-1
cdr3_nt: TGTGCCAGCAGGCCGGGACAGGGCTACAATGAGCAGTTCTTC
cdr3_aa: CASRPGQGYNEQFF

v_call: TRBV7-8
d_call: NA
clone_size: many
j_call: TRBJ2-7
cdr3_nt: TGTGCCAGCAGCTGCTACAACCCTGGCGACGAGCAGTACTTC
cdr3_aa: CASSCYNPGDEQYF

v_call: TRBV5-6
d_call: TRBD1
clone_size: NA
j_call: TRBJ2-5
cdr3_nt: TGTGCCAGCAGCACGTCTTTCCGGGACAGGGGAAGAGAGACCCAGTACTTC
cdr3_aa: CASSTSFRDRGRETQYF

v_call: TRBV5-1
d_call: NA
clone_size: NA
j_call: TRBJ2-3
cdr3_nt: TGCGCCAGCAGCTACGAGGATACGCAGTATTTT
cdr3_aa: CASSYEDTQYF

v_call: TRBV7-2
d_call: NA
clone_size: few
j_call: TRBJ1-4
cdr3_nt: TGTGCCAGCACAGAATCCGGGGAAGATGAAAAACTGTTTTTT
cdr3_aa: CASTESGEDEKLFF

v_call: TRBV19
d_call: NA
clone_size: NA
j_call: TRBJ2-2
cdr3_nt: TGTGCCAGTACTTTAACTTACGGGGAGCTGTTTTTT
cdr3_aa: CASTLTYGELFF

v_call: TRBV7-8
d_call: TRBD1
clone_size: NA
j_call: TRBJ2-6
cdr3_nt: TGTGCCAGCAGCGGCAGACAGGGACCCCTCTCTGGGGCCAACGTCCTGACTTTC
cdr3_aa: CASSGRQGPLSGANVLTF

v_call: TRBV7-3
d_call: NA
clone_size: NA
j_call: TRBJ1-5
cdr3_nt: TGTGCCAGCAGCTCCGGACACAATCAGCCCCAGCATTTT
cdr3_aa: CASSSGHNQPQHF

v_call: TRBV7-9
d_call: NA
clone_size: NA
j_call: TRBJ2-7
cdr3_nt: TGTGCCAGCAGCCCTCAGACCGAATCCTACGAGCAGTACTTC
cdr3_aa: CASSPQTESYEQYF

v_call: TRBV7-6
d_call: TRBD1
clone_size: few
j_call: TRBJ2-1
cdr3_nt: TGTGCCAGCAGCCTACTAAGACAGGGCTCCTACAATGAGCAGTTCTTC
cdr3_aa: CASSLLRQGSYNEQFF

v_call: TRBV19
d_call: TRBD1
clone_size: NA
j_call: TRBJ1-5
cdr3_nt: TGTGCCAGTAGTAACCGGGACAGGGTCTTCAGGGGCAATCAGCCCCAGCATTTT
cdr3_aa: CASSNRDRVFRGNQPQHF

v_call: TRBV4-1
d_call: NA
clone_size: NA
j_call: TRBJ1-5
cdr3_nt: TGTGCCAGCAGCCAAGTGAAGGGAGGCAATCAGCCCCAGCATTTT
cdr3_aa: CASSQVKGGNQPQHF

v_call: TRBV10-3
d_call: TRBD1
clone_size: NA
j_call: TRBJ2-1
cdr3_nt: TGTGCCATCACCTCGGACAGGGATAGCTCCTACAATGAGCAGTTCTTC
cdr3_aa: CAITSDRDSSYNEQFF

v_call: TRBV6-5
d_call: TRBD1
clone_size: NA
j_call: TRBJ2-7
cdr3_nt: TGTCCACGACCTCACCCAACCTGGACAGGGATATCCTACGAGCAGTACTTC
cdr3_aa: CPRPHPTWTGISYEQYF

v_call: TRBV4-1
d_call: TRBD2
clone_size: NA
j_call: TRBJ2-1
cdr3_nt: TGCGCCAGCAGCCAAATAGGGACTAGCGGGCGTCGTCCCAGGAATGAGCAGTTCTTC
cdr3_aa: CASSQIGTSGRRPRNEQFF

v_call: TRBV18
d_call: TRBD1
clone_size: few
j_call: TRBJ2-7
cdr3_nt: TGTGCCAGCTCACCGCCCAGGGACAGGTCCCTCTCCTACGAGCAGTACTTC
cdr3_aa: CASSPPRDRSLSYEQYF

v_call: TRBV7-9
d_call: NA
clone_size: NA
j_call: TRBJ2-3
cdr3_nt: TGTGCCAGCAGCCCTCGGGGGAGCACAGATACGCAGTATTTT
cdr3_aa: CASSPRGSTDTQYF

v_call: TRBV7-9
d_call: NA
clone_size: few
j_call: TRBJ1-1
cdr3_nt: TGTGCCAGCAGGCTTGGGGGACGGTCTGAAGCTTTCTTT
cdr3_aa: CASRLGGRSEAFF

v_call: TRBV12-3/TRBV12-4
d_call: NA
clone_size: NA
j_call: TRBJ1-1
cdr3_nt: TGTGCCAGCAGTGATCGGGACCGCTTGACGAGGAACACTGAAGCTTTCTTT
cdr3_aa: CASSDRDRLTRNTEAFF

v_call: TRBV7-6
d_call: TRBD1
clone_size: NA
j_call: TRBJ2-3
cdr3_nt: TGTGCCAGCAGCTTCCGGGACAGGGGTATAGATACGCAGTATTTT
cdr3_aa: CASSFRDRGIDTQYF

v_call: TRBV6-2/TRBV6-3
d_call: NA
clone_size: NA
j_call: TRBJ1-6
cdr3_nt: TGTGCCAGCAGTCTTAATCATTCACCCCTCCACTTT
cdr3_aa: CASSLNHSPLHF

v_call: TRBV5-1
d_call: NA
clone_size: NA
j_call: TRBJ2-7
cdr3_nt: TGCGCCAGCACAGGGAACGCCCGAGAGCAGTACTTC
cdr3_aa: CASTGNAREQYF

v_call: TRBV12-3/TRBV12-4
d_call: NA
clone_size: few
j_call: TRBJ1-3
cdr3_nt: TGTGCCAGCAGGGCCCCGGGGGCCTCTGGAAACACCATATATTTT
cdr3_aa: CASRAPGASGNTIYF

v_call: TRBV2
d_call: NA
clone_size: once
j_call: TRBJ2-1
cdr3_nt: TGTGCCAGCAGTGAGGTTTTGGTATACAATGAGCAGTTCTTC
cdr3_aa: CASSEVLVYNEQFF

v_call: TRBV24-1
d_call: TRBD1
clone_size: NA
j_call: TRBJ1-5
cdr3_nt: TGTGCCACCAGTGATTCCCGGACAGGCTTGTATAGCAATCAGCCCCAGCATTTT
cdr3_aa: CATSDSRTGLYSNQPQHF

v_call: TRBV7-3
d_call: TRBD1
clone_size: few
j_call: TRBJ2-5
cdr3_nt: TGTGCCAGCAGCGTCGGGACAGGGAGCGAAGAGACCCAGTACTTC
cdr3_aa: CASSVGTGSEETQYF

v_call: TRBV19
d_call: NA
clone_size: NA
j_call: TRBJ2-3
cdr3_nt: TGTGCCAGTAGTATAGGTAGCAGGGGCACAGATACGCAGTATTTT
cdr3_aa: CASSIGSRGTDTQYF

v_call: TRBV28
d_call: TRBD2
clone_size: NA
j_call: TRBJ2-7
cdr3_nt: TGTGCCAGCATATGGGCGGGAGAGTCCCACGAGCAGTACTTC
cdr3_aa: CASIWAGESHEQYF